The following is a T cell receptor (beta chain) sequence with its context. Its specificity is unknown. The second PCR ran 7 to 11 cycles with a sample-barcoded 5' primer and J-beta primers. MiXCR, run by TCRdb on the 5' RACE reads, gives a single entry per CDR3 protein. The repertoire holds about 670,000 distinct CDR3 sequences, with 35% to 50% as singletons. The data originate from a study of blood T cells in healthy people across ages. Looking at the study overall: Per two T cells, template switching captured roughly one barcoded beta molecule. Findings and limits, study-wide: Roughly linear declines in TCR beta diversity per million T cells occurred with age.

Trimming took 5 bases from V and 0 from J, leaving 17 bases between them. The CDR3 has 17 amino acids. From germline, CDR1 is SGHTA and CDR2 FQGNSA. The TCR was taken from a man older than 75 in good health. The chain recombines TRBV7-2 with TRBJ1-5; tentative D call: TRBD1 (5 bases). Sequenced input: blood. This chain's CDR3 is CASSPKGREVSNQPQHF. The CDR3, as DNA: TGTGCCAGCAGCCCCAAGGGCAGGGAAGTTAGCAATCAGCCCCAGCATTTT.